The clone carrying this TCR beta chain was found many times. Amplification of TCR beta CDR3 regions used RNA as the template. TCR CDR3 regions were first amplified by RT-PCR with HTBI primers. TCRdb redid the calling of the multiplex PCR reads with MiXCR, one entry per CDR3 protein. The sample shows about 160,000 distinct CDR3 sequences, roughly 9.4% of them seen only once. These data come from a study of T cells in Graves' hyperthyroidism and ophthalmopathy. The CDR3 contains 14 residues. Trimming took 5 bases from V and 0 from J, leaving 10 bases between them. CDR1 and CDR2 (germline): ENHRY, SYGVKD.

The source material was blood. The clonotype comes from a woman aged 18 to 35 with Graves' hyperthyroidism that later progressed to Graves' ophthalmopathy. This chain joins TRBV10-3 and TRBJ1-2; D is undetermined. The CDR3 region has the DNA TGTGCCATCAGTTCCAGCCTGACTAACTATGGCTACACCTTC. As protein: CAISSSLTNYGYTF.